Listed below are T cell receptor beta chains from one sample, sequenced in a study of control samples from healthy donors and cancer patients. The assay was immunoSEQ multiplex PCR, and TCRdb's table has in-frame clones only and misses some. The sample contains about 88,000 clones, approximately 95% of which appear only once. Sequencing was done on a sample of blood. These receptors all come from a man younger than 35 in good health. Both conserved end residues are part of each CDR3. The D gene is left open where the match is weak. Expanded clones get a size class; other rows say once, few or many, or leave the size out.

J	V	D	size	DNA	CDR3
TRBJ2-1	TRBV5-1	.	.	TGCGCCAGCAGGACCGGGAGACTTGAGCAGTTCTTC	CASRTGRLEQFF
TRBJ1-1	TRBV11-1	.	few	TGTGCCAGCTGTACACAGGTGAACACTGAAGCTTTCTTT	CASCTQVNTEAFF
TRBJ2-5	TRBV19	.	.	TGTGCCAGTAGTATACTGGGAATACAAGAGACCCAGTACTTC	CASSILGIQETQYF
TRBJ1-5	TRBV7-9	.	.	TGTGCCAGCAGCCTGGACAGCCGCAATCAGCCCCAGCATTTT	CASSLDSRNQPQHF
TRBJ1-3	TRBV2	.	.	TGTGCCAGCAGCCCAATAAACCACGGATTCGGAAACACCATATATTTT	CASSPINHGFGNTIYF
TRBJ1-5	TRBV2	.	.	TGTGCCAGGTGGGGTGAAAGCTTTAGCAATCAGCCCCAGCATTTT	CARWGESFSNQPQHF
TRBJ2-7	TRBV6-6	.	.	TGTGCCAGCAGTTACAAGGAGGAGGGGGAGCAGTACTTC	CASSYKEEGEQYF
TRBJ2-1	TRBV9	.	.	TGTGCCAGCAGCCCGGGTCTCAACCCCTACAATGAGCAGTTCTTC	CASSPGLNPYNEQFF
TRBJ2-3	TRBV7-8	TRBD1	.	TGTGCCAGCAGCTCTTTCTCCGGGGACAGGGGGCTAACAGATACGCAGTATTTT	CASSSFSGDRGLTDTQYF
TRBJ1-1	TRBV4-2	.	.	TGTGCCAGCAGCCGCGACATAGAGAACACTGAAGCTTTCTTT	CASSRDIENTEAFF
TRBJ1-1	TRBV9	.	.	TGTGCCAGCAGCGTAGTCGGGACGCAAGCAGAAGCTTTCTTT	CASSVVGTQAEAFF
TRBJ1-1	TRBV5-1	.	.	TGCGCCAGCAGCTTGGGCCAGGGACCCTCTGAAGCTTTCTTT	CASSLGQGPSEAFF
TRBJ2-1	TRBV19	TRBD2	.	TGTGCCAGTAGTACTAGCGTGGGAGGGCCACTCTTTTACAATGAGCAGTTCTTC	CASSTSVGGPLFYNEQFF
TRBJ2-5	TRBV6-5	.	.	TGTGCCAGCAGTTACTCGGGCGGGTTCGGGGAGACCCAGTACTTC	CASSYSGGFGETQYF
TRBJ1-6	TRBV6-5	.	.	TGTGCCAGCAGAATCAGGAATTCACCCCTCCACTTT	CASRIRNSPLHF
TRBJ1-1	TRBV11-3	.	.	TGTGCCAGCAGCTTAGAAAGTGGAACTGAAGCTTTCTTT	CASSLESGTEAFF
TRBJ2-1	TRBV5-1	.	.	TGCGCCAGCAGCCGGGACTTGCACAATGAGCAGTTCTTC	CASSRDLHNEQFF
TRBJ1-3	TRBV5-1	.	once	TGCGCCAGCAGCTTGGGGGGATCTGGAAACACCATATATTTT	CASSLGGSGNTIYF
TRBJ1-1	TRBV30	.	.	TGTGCCTGGGTGGATTGGGGGGGCACTGAAGCTTTCTTT	CAWVDWGGTEAFF
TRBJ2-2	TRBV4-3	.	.	TGCGCCAGCAGCCACGCGGGGCCTGGTACCGGGGAGCTGTTTTTT	CASSHAGPGTGELFF
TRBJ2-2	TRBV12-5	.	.	TGTGCTAGTGGTTTTTTCGCGAACACCGGGGAGCTGTTTTTT	CASGFFANTGELFF
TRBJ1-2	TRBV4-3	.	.	TGCGCCAGCAGCCAAGATCATCGAGGCAGGCACCGTGGCTACACCTTC	CASSQDHRGRHRGYTF
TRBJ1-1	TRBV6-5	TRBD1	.	TGTGCCAGCAGTCCGCAGGGGGCGAACACTGAAGCTTTCTTT	CASSPQGANTEAFF
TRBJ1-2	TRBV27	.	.	TGTGCCAGCAGACAAACAGGACTCTCCTATGGCTACACCTTC	CASRQTGLSYGYTF